These 32 T cell receptor beta chains share one sample of origin, sequenced in a study of cytomegalovirus exposure and HLA in healthy donors (dated by TCRdb to 2016 to 2017). Library construction relied on the immunoSEQ multiplex PCR assay. For the multiplex PCR, a mixture combining 60 forward primers for TCR Vbeta segments and 13 reverse primers for TCR Jbeta segments was used. This is the immuneACCESS table as TCRdb keeps it, with only in-frame sequences that have V and J called. A part of the clones is gone; compared with another copy, unresolved V genes explain less than half, and the rest is unexplained. The table for this sample lists about 90,000 clones; around three fifths of them were counted only once. The ten largest clonotypes hold approximately 21% of the sample. Material: PBMCs. The receptors derive from a woman between 45 and 60 years old in good health and CMV-seropositive.

This chain uses TRBV27 with TRBJ1-2; tentatively, D is TRBD1 (5 bases). CDR3 size: 17 residues. Germline loops: CDR1 MNHEY, CDR2 SMNVEV (reference sequence). Trimming pared 4 bases from V and 3 bases from J, leaving 21 bases between. The chain's CDR3 is CASSSLREGLLYYGYTF. CDR3 sequence (DNA): TGTGCCAGCAGTTCCCTCCGGGAGGGACTCCTTTACTATGGCTACACCTTC.

This rearrangement joins TRBV2 to TRBJ1-2; no definite D call. The germline V gene encodes CDR1 SNHLY and CDR2 FYNNEI. The V end was cut by 6 bases, the J end by 8 bases, with 16 bases between. The CDR3 loop spans 13 amino acids. CDR3 sequence reads: CASSPGHGSGYTF. The CDR3 coding sequence is TGTGCCAGCAGCCCGGGCCACGGGAGCGGCTACACCTTC.

The gene calls are TRBV27 and TRBJ1-2; 9 nucleotides align to TRBD1. The CDR3 length is 15 residues. The germline CDR1 and CDR2 sequences are MNHEY and SMNVEV (reference sequence). The junction had 6 bases not matched to a gene; V was cut back by 5 bases and J by 2 bases. The CDR3 sequence: CASSPAGQGNYGYTF. The CDR3 DNA follows: TGTGCCAGCAGTCCGGCGGGACAGGGAAACTATGGCTACACCTTC.

This clone was recorded a few times. The chain has TRBV15 and TRBJ1-2, with D tentatively TRBD1 (5 bases). Deletions cut 0 bases from V and 6 bases from J, with 14 bases between. The CDR3 runs 15 residues. Germline V gene lookup returns CDR1 LNHNV and CDR2 YYDKDF (reference sequence). The CDR3 sequence is CATSRETGDSNGYTF. In nucleotides, the CDR3 is TGTGCCACCAGCAGAGAAACAGGAGATTCTAATGGCTACACCTTC. Using reference TRBV15 and TRBJ1-2 for the parts outside the CDR3, the full variable domain is DAMVIQNPRYQVTQFGKPVTLSCSQTLNHNVMYWYQQKSSQAPKLLFHYYDKDFNNEADTPDNFQSRRPNTSFCFLDIRSPGLGDTAMYLCATSRETGDSNGYTFGSGTRLTVV.

This clone has just a few counts. The chain couples TRBV10-3 to TRBJ2-5, with no clear D. The CDR3 is made up of 13 amino acids. Germline values: CDR1 ENHRY, CDR2 SYGVKD. V gave up 4 bases and J gave up 2 bases, with 8 bases separating them. CDR3 coding DNA: TGTGCCATCAGTGCTGACTCGCAAGAGACCCAGTACTTC. Translating it yields CAISADSQETQYF.

Many counts were recorded for this clone. The rearrangement joins TRBV9 to TRBJ2-1; 7 positions agree with TRBD2. Germline-derived CDR1 and CDR2 are SGDLS and YYNGEE. The CDR3 is 13 amino acids. V was clipped by 6 bases and J by 10 bases; unmatched bases: 10. This CDR3 is CASTGTTHGEQFF. The CDR3 region has the DNA TGTGCCAGCACCGGGACTACCCACGGAGAGCAGTTCTTC. The whole variable domain, remainder taken from reference TRBV9 and TRBJ2-1, is DSGVTQTPKHLITATGQRVTLRCSPRSGDLSVYWYQQSLDQGLQFLIQYYNGEERAKGNILERFSAQQFPDLHSELNLSSLELGDSALYFCASTGTTHGEQFFGPGTRLTVL.

The J gene is TRBJ1-6, the V gene TRBV28; a possible D gene is TRBD1 (6 bases). The length of the CDR3 is 13 residues. Trimming pared 6 bases from V and 7 bases from J, leaving 10 bases between. The germline gives CDR1 MDHEN, CDR2 SYDVKM. The CDR3: CASSWDTNSPLHF. The CDR3 nucleotides are TGTGCCAGCAGCTGGGACACCAATTCACCCCTCCACTTT.

The chain carries TRBV2 and TRBJ2-6; 7 bases agree with TRBD1. Germline trimming cut 3 bases from V and 2 bases from J; bases unmatched to any gene: 1. From germline, CDR1 is SNHLY and CDR2 FYNNEI. This CDR3 has 15 amino acids. The CDR3 region has the DNA TGTGCCAGCAGTGACGACAGGGCTGGGGCCAACGTCCTGACTTTC. This encodes CASSDDRAGANVLTF.

The chain joins TRBV4-1 to TRBJ1-2, with 9 bases lining up with TRBD1. The CDR3 runs 15 residues. Germline loops: CDR1 MGHRA, CDR2 YSYEKL. V shed 1 base and J 4 bases; nucleotides not matched to a gene: 4. CDR3 DNA sequence: TGCGCCAGCAGCCAAGGGGACAGGGCCGCCTATGGCTACACCTTC. Its protein is CASSQGDRAAYGYTF.

The chain joins TRBV5-5 to TRBJ1-6, with 9 bases identical to TRBD1. The germline V gene has CDR1 SGHKS and CDR2 YYEKEE (reference sequence). This CDR3 spans 15 amino acids. Trimming cost V 0 bases and J 9 bases; bases outside gene matches: 4. The CDR3 DNA reads as TGTGCCAGCAGCTTGGCCGACAGGGGGGGTTCACCCCTCCACTTT. Its translation is CASSLADRGGSPLHF.

The rearrangement uses TRBV5-1 and TRBJ2-5; D gene ambiguous. Per the germline V gene, CDR1 is SGHRS and CDR2 is YFSETQ. Trimming took 0 bases from V and 1 from J, leaving 16 bases between them. The CDR3 consists of 17 residues. As DNA, the CDR3 is TGCGCCAGCAGCTTGGGACCAGCAGGCCCGATCCAAGAGACCCAGTACTTC. Translated: CASSLGPAGPIQETQYF.

V is TRBV28 and J is TRBJ1-1, with D tentatively TRBD1 (5 bases). Germline V lookup: CDR1 MDHEN, CDR2 SYDVKM. The V end lost 5 bases, the J end lost 0 bases, and 10 bases lay between the germline ends. CDR3 length: 14 residues. The CDR3 DNA reads as TGTGCCAGCAGTCCCTTGACAGTGAACACTGAAGCTTTCTTT. This encodes CASSPLTVNTEAFF.

V usage is TRBV2 and J usage is TRBJ2-7, with D tentatively TRBD2 (7 bases). The germline CDR1 and CDR2 sequences are SNHLY and FYNNEI. The CDR3 runs 15 residues. V was clipped by 1 base and J by 3 bases, with 13 bases between them. CDR3 sequence: CASSEGGGGYYEQYF. CDR3 DNA: TGTGCCAGCAGTGAAGGGGGAGGGGGGTACTACGAGCAGTACTTC.

The J gene is TRBJ1-4, the V gene TRBV2, with no clear D. With 9 bases removed from V and 7 bases from J, the gap between germline ends came to 12 bases. This CDR3 region has 12 residues. CDR1 is SNHLY and CDR2 is FYNNEI in the germline V gene. The CDR3: CASNRESEKLFF. For the CDR3, the DNA is TGTGCCAGTAATAGGGAGAGTGAAAAACTGTTTTTT.

This clone was observed a few times. The J gene is TRBJ1-2, the V gene TRBV27; no reliable D call. This CDR3 is 15 amino acids long. V was cut by 4 bases and J by 6 bases, with 18 bases left in between. The germline gives CDR1 MNHEY, CDR2 SMNVEV (reference sequence). CDR3 in amino acids: CASSSNRERLNGYTF. DNA for the CDR3: TGTGCCAGCAGTTCGAACAGAGAAAGGTTGAATGGCTACACCTTC.

This chain links TRBV7-2 with TRBJ1-2; TRBD1 might be the D (6 bases). The germline V and J ends were trimmed by 4 bases and 8 bases, with 11 bases remaining between them. Germline V gene lookup returns CDR1 SGHTA and CDR2 FQGNSA. This CDR3 spans 12 amino acids. The CDR3 DNA reads TGTGCCAGCAGCTCCCCGGACAGAGGCTACACCTTC. This codes for CASSSPDRGYTF. The variable domain in full, with the rest retrieved from reference TRBV7-2 and TRBJ1-2, is GAGVSQSPSNKVTEKGKDVELRCDPISGHTALYWYRQSLGQGLEFLIYFQGNSAPDKSGLPSDRFSAERTGGSVSTLTIQRTQQEDSAVYLCASSSPDRGYTFGSGTRLTVV.

V usage is TRBV6-1 and J usage is TRBJ2-3; the D is unclear. The CDR3 runs to 16 residues. Between the trimmed V and J ends, which lost 2 bases and 2 bases, there was a span of 14 bases. Germline loops: CDR1 MNHNS, CDR2 SASEGT. The CDR3 reads CASSEIGVTYTDTQYF. The CDR3 nucleotides are TGTGCCAGCAGTGAAATAGGAGTGACCTACACAGATACGCAGTATTTT.

The CDR3 here is CASSSREGATGELFF. CDR3 coding DNA: TGTGCCAGCAGCTCCCGGGAGGGGGCGACCGGGGAGCTGTTTTTT. The chain employs TRBV5-4 and TRBJ2-2; D perhaps matches TRBD2 (8 bases). Germline loops: CDR1 SGHNT, CDR2 YYREEE (reference sequence). The CDR3 is made up of 15 amino acids. V was shortened by 3 bases and J by 5 bases, with 14 bases between the two germline ends.

This clone occurred once. The V call is TRBV19, the J call TRBJ1-2; 10 bases map to TRBD1. CDR3 length: 15 amino acids. The germline V gene encodes CDR1 LNHDA and CDR2 SQIVND (reference sequence). V lost 5 bases to trimming and J lost 2 bases; unmatched junction nucleotides: 5. CDR3 in amino acids: CASSPDRGRNYGYTF. The CDR3 DNA reads as TGTGCCAGTAGTCCTGACAGGGGGCGCAACTATGGCTACACCTTC. Drawing the rest from reference TRBV19 and TRBJ1-2, the complete variable domain is DGGITQSPKYLFRKEGQNVTLSCEQNLNHDAMYWYRQDPGQGLRLIYYSQIVNDFQKGDIAEGYSVSREKKESFPLTVTSAQKNPTAFYLCASSPDRGRNYGYTFGSGTRLTVV.

This clone showed up just once. V gene TRBV28 combines with J gene TRBJ2-2; D not resolved. This CDR3 spans 12 amino acids. V dropped 8 bases and J dropped 2 bases, with 6 bases sitting between them. Germline V CDR1 and CDR2: MDHEN, SYDVKM. CDR3 coding DNA: TGTGCCAGCGGGCTAAACACCGGGGAGCTGTTTTTT. Its protein is CASGLNTGELFF.

This clone was counted only a few times. V gene TRBV7-9 combines with J gene TRBJ2-3; a weak D match, TRBD1 (6 bases). This CDR3 is built from 15 residues. Deletions cut 1 base from V and 4 bases from J, with 12 bases between. In germline, CDR1 is SEHNR, CDR2 FQNEAQ (reference sequence). The CDR3 DNA follows: TGTGCCAGCAGCTTAGGAGGGGGAGAGGCAGATACGCAGTATTTT. This encodes CASSLGGGEADTQYF.

J is TRBJ1-2 and V is TRBV6-1, with D unresolved. There are 14 residues in the CDR3. Trimming stripped 3 bases from V and 4 bases from J, with 12 bases between. Germline CDR1 reads MNHNS; CDR2 reads SASEGT. The CDR3 DNA reads as TGTGCCAGCAGTGAGGGAGCGGGGATCTATGGCTACACCTTC. Protein: CASSEGAGIYGYTF.

This clone was seen more than once but under ten times. This chain connects TRBV30 to TRBJ2-2, with 11 bases lining up with TRBD1. Germline trimming cut 3 bases from V and 2 bases from J; bases unmatched to any gene: 5. CDR3 length: 16 residues. Per the germline V gene, CDR1 is GTSNPN and CDR2 is SVGIG (reference sequence). This chain's CDR3 is CAWRGTGGANTGELFF. In DNA form, the CDR3 reads TGTGCCTGGAGGGGGACAGGGGGTGCAAACACCGGGGAGCTGTTTTTT.

The chain is built from TRBV21-1 and TRBJ1-2; the DNA was not compared with TRBD1, the D call given in the table. TRBV21-1 is given as a pseudogene. CDR3 length: 11 residues. The CDR3 coding sequence is TGTGCCAGCCCCCCGGCAGGCGGCTACACCTTC. Translating gives CASPPAGGYTF.

This clone was seen a single time. The chain recombines TRBV27 with TRBJ2-7; 8 bases are a match to TRBD1. The germline V gene has CDR1 MNHEY and CDR2 SMNVEV (reference sequence). The trim removed 6 bases at V and 3 bases at J, leaving 13 bases unmatched. CDR3 length equals 16 residues. The CDR3 loop is CASSPSVGQESYEQYF. Here the CDR3 DNA reads TGTGCCAGCAGCCCCAGCGTGGGACAGGAAAGCTACGAGCAGTACTTC.

The chain links TRBV19 to TRBJ1-2, with 8 bases matching TRBD1. Germline-derived CDR1 and CDR2 are LNHDA and SQIVND (reference sequence). CDR3 length: 13 amino acids. J gave up 4 bases and V 7 bases, and 5 bases lay outside the gene matches. CDR3 loop: CASTDRASYGYTF. Here the CDR3 DNA reads TGTGCCAGTACGGACAGGGCGAGCTATGGCTACACCTTC.

The chain carries TRBV7-2 and TRBJ1-1; 8 positions match TRBD1. With 6 bases clipped from V and 7 bases from J, the junction kept 7 bases outside the gene matches. Germline V gene lookup returns CDR1 SGHTA and CDR2 FQGNSA. The CDR3 loop spans 13 amino acids. CDR3 sequence (DNA): TGTGCCAGCAGTCCCACAGGGGGTTTTGAAGCTTTCTTT. Translating gives CASSPTGGFEAFF.

The chain is built from TRBV7-3 and TRBJ2-7; 9 nucleotides match TRBD1. This CDR3 is built from 14 residues. Germline V gene data show CDR1 as SGHTA and CDR2 as FQGTGA. With 3 bases clipped from V and 9 bases from J, the junction kept 9 bases outside the gene matches. Here the CDR3 reads CASSLGTGFSVQYF. The CDR3 DNA reads TGTGCCAGCAGCTTGGGGACAGGGTTTTCCGTGCAGTACTTC.

The chain carries TRBV14 and TRBJ1-2; D is unresolved. The CDR3 spans 13 residues. Germline lookup yields CDR1 SGHDN and CDR2 FVKESK. Trimming left V 0 bases short and J 8 bases short, with 10 bases between. The CDR3 coding sequence is TGTGCCAGCAGCCAAGATTCGACTTTAGGCTACACCTTC. Amino acid sequence: CASSQDSTLGYTF.

CDR3 bases: TGTGCCAGCAGACGACAGGGGGCGAACACTGAAGCTTTCTTT. It codes for CASRRQGANTEAFF. This chain links TRBV7-9 with TRBJ1-1; 10 bases fit TRBD1. The V segment lost 6 bases and the J segment 1 base; nucleotides outside the gene matches: 2. The CDR3 covers 14 residues. CDR1 SEHNR and CDR2 FQNEAQ come from the germline V gene (reference sequence).

This clone occurred a few times. V gene TRBV4-2 combines with J gene TRBJ1-1; D call uncertain. The germline CDR1 and CDR2 sequences are LGHNA and YNFKEQ. The length of the CDR3 is 13 residues. V was cut by 3 bases and J by 4 bases, with 9 bases left in between. DNA of the CDR3: TGTGCCAGCAGCCAGGGCTTGGGCACTGAAGCTTTCTTT. Encoded protein: CASSQGLGTEAFF.

This clone was seen more than once but under ten times. CDR3 protein: CASSLGQGASYEQYF. The DNA of the CDR3 is TGTGCCAGCAGCTTAGGACAGGGGGCTTCCTACGAGCAGTACTTC. This chain uses TRBV11-3 with TRBJ2-7, with 10 nucleotides matching TRBD1. The V gene end was trimmed by 1 base and the J gene end by 1 base; junction bases not matched to a gene: 1. The CDR3 loop spans 15 amino acids. Germline-derived CDR1 and CDR2 are SGHNT and YENEEA.